The rows below give T cell receptor beta chains drawn from one sample of a study of human T cells and chemical hapten exposure. TCRdb processed the RACE reads anew with MiXCR; each CDR3 protein has one entry. The table includes around 300,000 distinct CDR3 sequences, roughly 6.9% detected once. Sample: whole blood, taken in connection with sensitization to the hapten diphenylcyclopropenone (DPC). The origin of the receptors is a woman between 18 and 29 years old with alopecia areata. Some clones in this sample may be carry-over from other donors' samples. Each CDR3 is given with its conserved first and last residue. Fields, in order: CDR3 protein, CDR3 DNA, D gene, V gene, J gene, clone size. A D gene is named only where the DNA matches it firmly. Clone size is given for some rows only: seen once, a few or many times, or a class if the clone is expanded.

CDR3: CASSLQINYEQYF
DNA: TGTGCCAGCAGCTTGCAGATAAACTACGAGCAGTACTTC
D: NA
V: TRBV7-2
J: TRBJ2-7
size: many

CDR3: CSVGGTRTDTQYF
DNA: TGCAGCGTTGGGGGCACACGCACAGATACGCAGTATTTT
D: NA
V: TRBV29-1
J: TRBJ2-3
size: NA

CDR3: CASSFTDSPLEQYF
DNA: TGTGCCAGCAGCTTTACCGACTCGCCCCTCGAGCAGTACTTC
D: NA
V: TRBV7-2
J: TRBJ2-7
size: many

CDR3: CASTVGTYNEQFF
DNA: TGTGCCAGCACGGTAGGGACATACAATGAGCAGTTCTTC
D: NA
V: TRBV7-9
J: TRBJ2-1
size: NA

CDR3: CASSPPYSEASTDTQYF
DNA: TGTGCCAGCTCACCACCATATAGCGAAGCTAGCACAGATACGCAGTATTTT
D: NA
V: TRBV18
J: TRBJ2-3
size: few

CDR3: CASSLIRFWTDSYEQYF
DNA: TGTGCCAGCAGCTTAATTAGATTTTGGACGGACTCCTACGAGCAGTACTTC
D: NA
V: TRBV7-6
J: TRBJ2-7
size: many

CDR3: CAISVGGGRDYGYTF
DNA: TGTGCCATCAGTGTCGGTGGGGGGCGAGACTATGGCTACACCTTC
D: NA
V: TRBV10-3
J: TRBJ1-2
size: few

CDR3: CAISEPDRAYEQYF
DNA: TGTGCCATCAGTGAGCCTGACAGGGCCTACGAGCAGTACTTC
D: TRBD1
V: TRBV10-3
J: TRBJ2-7
size: many

CDR3: CSVEVATGNEQFF
DNA: TGCAGCGTTGAGGTAGCAACGGGGAATGAGCAGTTCTTC
D: NA
V: TRBV29-1
J: TRBJ2-1
size: many

CDR3: CASSYNMGGNSPLHF
DNA: TGTGCCAGCAGTTATAACATGGGGGGGAATTCACCCCTCCACTTT
D: NA
V: TRBV6-5
J: TRBJ1-6
size: NA

CDR3: CASSEGTGNTGELFF
DNA: TGTGCCAGCAGTGAAGGGACAGGGAACACCGGGGAGCTGTTTTTT
D: TRBD1
V: TRBV6-1
J: TRBJ2-2
size: few

CDR3: CASSGRTGGYGYTF
DNA: TGCGCCAGCAGCGGCCGGACAGGCGGATATGGCTACACCTTC
D: TRBD1
V: TRBV5-1
J: TRBJ1-2
size: NA

CDR3: CASSYSGNHRVRVEKLFF
DNA: TGTGCCAGCAGTTACTCTGGGAATCACAGGGTTAGAGTTGAAAAACTGTTTTTT
D: NA
V: TRBV6-5
J: TRBJ1-4
size: NA

CDR3: CASQRLAGGTDTQYF
DNA: TGTGCCAGCCAGAGACTAGCGGGGGGCACAGATACGCAGTATTTT
D: TRBD2
V: TRBV6-1
J: TRBJ2-3
size: few

CDR3: CASSLRSGGQEPQHF
DNA: TGCGCCAGCAGCTTGAGGTCGGGGGGCCAGGAGCCCCAGCATTTT
D: NA
V: TRBV5-1
J: TRBJ1-5
size: many

CDR3: CASSDDRDLSRTDTQYF
DNA: TGTGCCAGCAGTGACGATCGGGACCTAAGTCGCACAGATACGCAGTATTTT
D: NA
V: TRBV25-1
J: TRBJ2-3
size: many

CDR3: CASPYPRGARMNTEAFF
DNA: TGTGCCAGCCCCTACCCGAGGGGGGCCAGAATGAACACTGAAGCTTTCTTT
D: NA
V: TRBV6-5
J: TRBJ1-1
size: few

CDR3: CASSLGADGQYF
DNA: TGTGCCAGCAGTTTAGGAGCGGATGGCCAGTACTTC
D: NA
V: TRBV12-3/TRBV12-4
J: TRBJ2-5
size: few

CDR3: CASSLAFSGELFF
DNA: TGCGCCAGCAGCTTGGCCTTTTCCGGGGAGCTGTTTTTT
D: NA
V: TRBV5-1
J: TRBJ2-2
size: many

CDR3: CASSASVSSYNSPLHF
DNA: TGTGCCAGCAGCGCCTCGGTTAGCTCCTATAATTCACCCCTCCACTTT
D: NA
V: TRBV7-2
J: TRBJ1-6
size: few

CDR3: CASSPRLAGDYNEQFF
DNA: TGTGCCAGCAGCCCGAGACTAGCGGGGGACTACAATGAGCAGTTCTTC
D: TRBD2
V: TRBV13
J: TRBJ2-1
size: few

CDR3: CASSLDRGDDNEQFF
DNA: TGCGCCAGCAGCCTAGACCGGGGGGACGACAATGAGCAGTTCTTC
D: TRBD2
V: TRBV4-3
J: TRBJ2-1
size: many

CDR3: CSALRGNTEAFF
DNA: TGCAGTGCTCTCAGGGGAAACACTGAAGCTTTCTTT
D: NA
V: TRBV20-1
J: TRBJ1-1
size: NA

CDR3: CASSFTLQGRSPLHF
DNA: TGTGCCAGCAGTTTCACACTACAGGGACGTTCACCCCTCCACTTT
D: NA
V: TRBV27
J: TRBJ1-6
size: few

CDR3: CSAVTENTEAFF
DNA: TGCAGCGCTGTGACAGAGAACACTGAAGCTTTCTTT
D: NA
V: TRBV29-1
J: TRBJ1-1
size: NA

CDR3: CASRGTVPTDTQYF
DNA: TGTGCCAGCAGGGGGACCGTCCCGACAGATACGCAGTATTTT
D: NA
V: TRBV4-2
J: TRBJ2-3
size: few

CDR3: CASSTRAGGTDTQYF
DNA: TGTGCCAGCAGTACCCGGGCCGGGGGGACAGATACGCAGTATTTT
D: TRBD2
V: TRBV28
J: TRBJ2-3
size: few

CDR3: CASSATEQETQYF
DNA: TGTGCCAGCAGCGCGACAGAACAAGAGACCCAGTACTTC
D: NA
V: TRBV5-4
J: TRBJ2-5
size: NA

CDR3: CASSRDLGGGSEKLFF
DNA: TGTGCCAGCAGTAGGGACCTTGGGGGGGGAAGTGAAAAACTGTTTTTT
D: NA
V: TRBV12-3/TRBV12-4
J: TRBJ1-4
size: NA

CDR3: CASSTGQYSNQPQHF
DNA: TGTGCCAGCAGCACCGGACAGTATAGCAATCAGCCCCAGCATTTT
D: NA
V: TRBV6-5
J: TRBJ1-5
size: few

CDR3: CAISDREGAGGYTF
DNA: TGTGCCATCAGTGATCGAGAGGGGGCCGGTGGCTACACCTTC
D: TRBD1
V: TRBV10-3
J: TRBJ1-2
size: NA

CDR3: CTSRKPQGEGQYF
DNA: TGTACCAGCAGGAAACCACAGGGAGAGGGGCAGTATTTT
D: NA
V: TRBV2
J: TRBJ2-3
size: NA

CDR3: CASSYPTQYF
DNA: TGTGCCAGCAGTTACCCTACGCAGTATTTT
D: NA
V: TRBV6-2/TRBV6-3
J: TRBJ2-3
size: many

CDR3: CASSLDARAKNIQYF
DNA: TGTGCCAGCAGCTTAGACGCCAGAGCCAAAAACATTCAGTACTTC
D: NA
V: TRBV7-2
J: TRBJ2-4
size: many

CDR3: CASSQGQGRAFF
DNA: TGTGCCAGCAGTCAGGGACAGGGGCGAGCTTTCTTT
D: TRBD1
V: TRBV6-2/TRBV6-3
J: TRBJ1-1
size: NA

CDR3: CASSYEGADTGELFF
DNA: TGTGCCAGCAGTTACGAGGGGGCGGACACCGGGGAGCTGTTTTTT
D: TRBD1
V: TRBV6-5
J: TRBJ2-2
size: NA

CDR3: CATSRGGGSPLHF
DNA: TGTGCCACCAGCAGAGGAGGGGGCTCACCCCTCCACTTT
D: TRBD1
V: TRBV15
J: TRBJ1-6
size: few

CDR3: CASSGDGRNQPQHF
DNA: TGTGCCAGCAGCGGGGACGGCAGAAATCAGCCCCAGCATTTT
D: NA
V: TRBV5-8
J: TRBJ1-5
size: once

CDR3: CASSPRRTGGTNSPLHF
DNA: TGTGCCAGCAGCCCCCGTCGGACAGGGGGCACGAATTCACCCCTCCACTTT
D: TRBD1
V: TRBV6-6
J: TRBJ1-6
size: few

CDR3: CASSSWTAQPQHF
DNA: TGTGCCAGCAGTTCCTGGACTGCCCAGCCCCAGCATTTT
D: NA
V: TRBV2
J: TRBJ1-5
size: NA

CDR3: CASAQGRENEQYF
DNA: TGTGCCAGCGCGCAGGGGAGGGAAAACGAGCAGTACTTC
D: NA
V: TRBV28
J: TRBJ2-7
size: many

CDR3: CASAQVGETQYF
DNA: TGTGCCAGCGCCCAAGTCGGAGAGACCCAGTACTTC
D: NA
V: TRBV6-6
J: TRBJ2-5
size: few

CDR3: CASSYTVGGNQPQHF
DNA: TGTGCCAGCAGTTACACGGTGGGCGGCAATCAGCCCCAGCATTTT
D: NA
V: TRBV12-3/TRBV12-4
J: TRBJ1-5
size: NA

CDR3: CASSASRVELFF
DNA: TGTGCCAGCAGCGCATCCAGGGTCGAGCTGTTTTTT
D: NA
V: TRBV7-2
J: TRBJ1-4
size: NA

CDR3: CASSGETGELFF
DNA: TGTGCCAGCAGCGGTGAGACCGGGGAGCTGTTTTTT
D: NA
V: TRBV5-6
J: TRBJ2-2
size: many

CDR3: CASSLGVAGSYGYTF
DNA: TGTGCCAGCAGCTTAGGTGTCGCGGGGTCCTATGGCTACACCTTC
D: NA
V: TRBV7-9
J: TRBJ1-2
size: many

CDR3: CSATGTGAASSYNEQFF
DNA: TGCAGTGCCACCGGGACAGGGGCCGCTAGCTCCTACAATGAGCAGTTCTTC
D: TRBD1
V: TRBV20-1
J: TRBJ2-1
size: NA

CDR3: CASSFGGLAQETQYF
DNA: TGCGCCAGCAGCTTCGGGGGACTAGCGCAAGAGACCCAGTACTTC
D: TRBD2
V: TRBV5-1
J: TRBJ2-5
size: NA

CDR3: CASSQVWYGSYEQYF
DNA: TGTGCCAGCAGCCAAGTTTGGTACGGATCCTACGAGCAGTACTTC
D: NA
V: TRBV4-2
J: TRBJ2-7
size: few